One sample yielded the 25 T cell receptor beta chains listed below, sequenced in a study of blood T cell repertoires in COVID-19. Profiling relied on immunoSEQ multiplex PCR, and the TCRdb table lists in-frame clones only, not all of them. The sample has more than 350,000 clones, around 87% seen once. The sequenced material came from PBMCs or T cells enriched from blood (not recorded which). These receptors all stem from a man in his late teens or twenties who had recovered from COVID-19.

V usage is TRBV19 and J usage is TRBJ2-7, with D tentatively TRBD2 (6 bases). This CDR3 contains 13 residues. Trimming cost V 8 bases and J 0 bases, with 11 bases left between them. CDR1 is LNHDA and CDR2 is SQIVND in the germline V gene (reference sequence). CDR3 in amino acids: CASGRRDSYEQYF. CDR3 DNA: TGTGCCAGTGGGAGGCGGGACTCCTACGAGCAGTACTTC.

This chain links TRBV6-5 with TRBJ2-3; tentatively, D is TRBD2 (7 bases). Germline loops: CDR1 MNHEY, CDR2 SVGAGI. V lost 8 bases and J 2 bases, leaving 14 bases between the germline ends. There are 14 residues in the CDR3. The CDR3 DNA follows: TGTGCCAGCGTTGAGGGGGGGACCACAGATACGCAGTATTTT. It encodes CASVEGGTTDTQYF.

This clone showed up just once. V and J are TRBV18 and TRBJ1-5; a weak D match, TRBD1 (5 bases). V was trimmed by 3 bases and J by 7 bases, leaving 13 bases between them. Germline V gives CDR1 KGHSH, CDR2 LQKENI. CDR3 length: 14 residues. In DNA, the CDR3 is TGTGCCAGCTCACCTCAGGGTTATCCACAGCCCCAGCATTTT. Protein: CASSPQGYPQPQHF. The variable domain in full, with the rest retrieved from reference TRBV18 and TRBJ1-5, is NAGVMQNPRHLVRRRGQEARLRCSPMKGHSHVYWYRQLPEEGLKFMVYLQKENIIDESGMPKERFSAEFPKEGPSILRIQQVVRGDSAAYFCASSPQGYPQPQHFGDGTRLSIL.

This clone was observed a single time. The rearrangement links TRBV29-1 to TRBJ2-1; weak D call: TRBD1 (5 bases). Germline V gene data show CDR1 as SQVTM and CDR2 as ANQGSEA. CDR3 length: 15 amino acids. Trimming took off 4 bases at V and 3 bases at J, with 16 bases between the two ends. For the CDR3, the DNA is TGCAGCGTTGCCCCCAGGGTAATGGTCTACAATGAGCAGTTCTTC. This encodes CSVAPRVMVYNEQFF.

The chain combines TRBV9 with TRBJ2-1; 13 bases map to TRBD2. V lost 3 bases to trimming and J lost 1 base; unmatched junction nucleotides: 4. This CDR3 has 17 amino acids. In germline, CDR1 is SGDLS, CDR2 YYNGEE. The CDR3 DNA reads as TGTGCCAGCAGCGCGGGACTAGCGGGGCAATCCTACAATGAGCAGTTCTTC. It encodes CASSAGLAGQSYNEQFF. Variable domain in full (rest from reference TRBV9 and TRBJ2-1): DSGVTQTPKHLITATGQRVTLRCSPRSGDLSVYWYQQSLDQGLQFLIQYYNGEERAKGNILERFSAQQFPDLHSELNLSSLELGDSALYFCASSAGLAGQSYNEQFFGPGTRLTVL.

V and J are TRBV6-1 and TRBJ2-2; 10 positions agree with TRBD2. V trimming: 4 bases; J trimming: 2 bases; junction bases outside the gene matches: 7. Germline CDR1 reads MNHNS; CDR2 reads SASEGT. This CDR3 comprises 17 residues. The chain's CDR3 is CASSGIAGGLNTGELFF. The DNA for the CDR3 is TGTGCCAGCAGTGGGATAGCGGGAGGACTTAACACCGGGGAGCTGTTTTTT.

The genes are TRBV15 and TRBJ1-6; 9 positions agree with TRBD1. V lost 4 bases, J lost 9 bases, and 7 bases stayed unmatched. This CDR3 comprises 15 residues. In germline, CDR1 is LNHNV, CDR2 YYDKDF (reference sequence). The CDR3 coding sequence is TGTGCCACCAGCATGTCGAGGACAGGGGTTTCACCCCTCCACTTT. It is translated as CATSMSRTGVSPLHF.

The chain combines TRBV13 with TRBJ2-7, with D tentatively TRBD2 (6 bases). CDR3 length equals 14 residues. CDR1 and CDR2 (germline): PRHDT, FYEKMQ (reference sequence). V lost 5 bases and J lost 1, with 12 bases in between. The CDR3 loop is CASSPSSASYEQYF. The CDR3 region has the DNA TGTGCCAGCAGCCCGTCTAGCGCATCCTACGAGCAGTACTTC.

J is TRBJ2-3 and V is TRBV2, with 10 bases matching TRBD2. Germline V gene lookup returns CDR1 SNHLY and CDR2 FYNNEI. With V trimmed by 10 bases and J by 1 base, 2 bases remained unmatched. The CDR3 runs to 13 residues. The CDR3 protein is CAILAGGTDTQYF. The CDR3 region has the DNA TGTGCCATCCTAGCGGGAGGCACAGATACGCAGTATTTT.

The chain links TRBV6-5 to TRBJ1-2; 8 nucleotides line up with TRBD1. This CDR3 spans 14 amino acids. The ends lost 5 bases at V and 3 bases at J; junction bases unmatched: 5. CDR1 is MNHEY, CDR2 SVGAGI, per germline. CDR3 nucleotides: TGTGCCAGCAGTCTTCAGGGGGCCCACTATGGCTACACCTTC. Amino acid sequence: CASSLQGAHYGYTF.

This chain joins TRBV27 and TRBJ1-2, with D hard to call. CDR1 and CDR2 (germline): MNHEY, SMNVEV (reference sequence). V shed 8 bases and J shed 2 bases, with 15 bases lying between them. This CDR3 is built from 14 residues. CDR3 coding DNA: TGTGCCAGCGGGGAGACAAACAACAACTATGGCTACACCTTC. Protein product: CASGETNNNYGYTF.

The genes are TRBV19 and TRBJ1-1; unclear D gene. Germline CDR1 reads LNHDA; CDR2 reads SQIVND (reference sequence). CDR3 length equals 14 residues. V dropped 7 bases and J dropped 1 base, with 13 bases sitting between them. CDR3 protein: CASNNKGGNTEAFF. CDR3 in DNA: TGTGCCAGTAACAATAAAGGAGGGAACACTGAAGCTTTCTTT.

In DNA, the CDR3 is TGTGCCAGCAGCCAGACGCTGACAGGACACTATGGCTACACCTTC. This encodes CASSQTLTGHYGYTF. The chain links TRBV14 to TRBJ1-2, with a tentative D call TRBD1 (6 bases). This CDR3 spans 15 amino acids. V was cut by 3 bases and J by 3 bases, with 14 bases left in between. CDR1 is SGHDN and CDR2 is FVKESK in the germline V gene. Using reference TRBV14 and TRBJ1-2 for the parts outside the CDR3, the full variable domain is EAGVTQFPSHSVIEKGQTVTLRCDPISGHDNLYWYRRVMGKEIKFLLHFVKESKQDESGMPNNRFLAERTGGTYSTLKVQPAELEDSGVYFCASSQTLTGHYGYTFGSGTRLTVV.

The chain employs TRBV27 and TRBJ1-5; D not certain. The CDR3 spans 14 residues. Germline V lookup: CDR1 MNHEY, CDR2 SMNVEV (reference sequence). Deletions cut 11 bases from V and 4 bases from J, with 18 bases between. CDR3 bases: TGTGCCGGGAGCGAGCCGGACCCTAATCAGCCCCAGCATTTT. Protein: CAGSEPDPNQPQHF.

The CDR3 coding sequence is TGTGCCAGCAGCCCTCACCCGGGATTGAACACTGAAGCTTTCTTT. Translated, it gives CASSPHPGLNTEAFF. The chain recombines TRBV14 with TRBJ1-1; D call uncertain. CDR1 is SGHDN, CDR2 FVKESK, per germline. The CDR3 contains 15 residues. The germline V and J ends were trimmed by 4 bases and 0 bases, with 12 bases remaining between them.

This chain links TRBV4-1 with TRBJ2-7, with TRBD2 as a possible D gene (6 bases). The V gene lost 2 bases and the J gene lost 4 bases, with 30 bases spanning the gap. The V gene's germline CDR1 is MGHRA and CDR2 YSYEKL. This CDR3 has 20 residues. CDR3 residues: CASSQRWIGTGEIRQYEQYF. CDR3 sequence (DNA): TGCGCCAGCAGCCAAAGGTGGATTGGGACGGGGGAGATACGACAATACGAGCAGTACTTC.

About this clone itself: Compared with germline, one end of the junction differs, possibly owing to a read error. The gene calls are TRBV7-9 and TRBJ1-1; possibly TRBD1 for D (6 bases). The CDR3 covers 12 residues. In germline, CDR1 is SEHNR, CDR2 FQNEAQ (reference sequence). DNA of the CDR3: TGTGCCAGCAGTTTCGGCGGACAGACCTTGGGATTT. Amino acids: CASSFGGQTLGF.

This sequence joins TRBV5-1 and TRBJ2-3, with 16 bases identical to TRBD2. V dropped 4 bases and J dropped 6; count of bases not matched to a gene: 29. CDR3 length equals 24 residues. Germline CDR1 reads SGHRS; CDR2 reads YFSETQ. CDR3 DNA sequence: TGCGCCAGCAGCGGGGGGCTGGGACTAGCGGGAGGGCCCGAGCATGGACCGAGATGGGATACGCAGTATTTT. The encoded protein is CASSGGLGLAGGPEHGPRWDTQYF.

This clone was detected only once. The rearrangement links TRBV29-1 to TRBJ2-5, with TRBD1 identical over 7 bases. J gave up 3 bases and V 1 base, and 8 bases lay outside the gene matches. Looked up from germline, CDR1 is SQVTM and CDR2 is ANQGSEA. The CDR3 is 15 amino acids. The CDR3 DNA reads TGCAGCGTTGAAGGGTTGGGGACAGTAAAAGAGACCCAGTACTTC. Its translation: CSVEGLGTVKETQYF.

The chain has TRBV7-6 and TRBJ2-1; TRBD2 is a possible D gene (5 bases). Germline CDR1 is SGHVS and CDR2 is FNYEAQ. The CDR3 length is 16 residues. The ends were cut back, 5 bases at V and 0 bases at J, with 14 bases in the middle. CDR3: CASSTTGSLSYNEQFF. CDR3 sequence (DNA): TGTGCCAGCAGCACGACGGGGTCTCTCTCCTACAATGAGCAGTTCTTC.

CDR3 protein: CASLPSGSPQETQYF. The CDR3 coding sequence is TGTGCCAGCCTCCCAAGCGGGAGTCCTCAAGAGACCCAGTACTTC. V and J are TRBV6-5 and TRBJ2-5; 8 positions agree with TRBD2. V lost 8 bases, J lost 2 bases, and 10 bases stayed unmatched. From germline, CDR1 is MNHEY and CDR2 SVGAGI. The CDR3 runs 15 residues.

The CDR3 DNA follows: TGTGCCAGTAGTACAGGGTTTTCTGGAAACACCATATATTTT. Translation: CASSTGFSGNTIYF. The gene calls are TRBV19 and TRBJ1-3, with a possible D match to TRBD1 (5 bases). This CDR3 spans 14 amino acids. Germline V gives CDR1 LNHDA, CDR2 SQIVND (reference sequence). The V end lost 4 bases, the J end lost 1 base, and 8 bases lay between the germline ends.

This chain links TRBV6-5 with TRBJ1-1, with D unresolved. The CDR3 extends over 13 amino acids. Deletions cut 9 bases from V and 0 bases from J, with 11 bases between. CDR1 and CDR2 (germline): MNHEY, SVGAGI. The CDR3 coding sequence is TGTGCCAGTACCGGAGGACTGAACACTGAAGCTTTCTTT. It codes for CASTGGLNTEAFF.

The chain recombines TRBV28 with TRBJ1-2; D may be TRBD1 (6 bases). The CDR3 length is 14 residues. Deletions cut 1 base from V and 5 bases from J, with 11 bases between. Germline-derived CDR1 and CDR2 are MDHEN and SYDVKM. CDR3 in amino acids: CASSLLGGAYGYTF. CDR3 nucleotides: TGTGCCAGCAGTTTATTGGGGGGGGCTTATGGCTACACCTTC.

The V gene is TRBV30, the J gene TRBJ2-2; the match to TRBD2 covers 12 bases. The CDR3 length is 17 residues. V was pared by 7 bases and J by 2 bases, with 11 bases of the junction left unmatched. Germline lookup yields CDR1 GTSNPN and CDR2 SVGIG (reference sequence). The CDR3 bases are TGTGCCTCAACTCTAGCGGGAGGGCTTATAAACACCGGGGAGCTGTTTTTT. Its translation is CASTLAGGLINTGELFF.